This T cell receptor beta chain was found in a study of T cells in localized non-small cell lung cancer. Data came from immunoSEQ multiplex PCR; TCRdb stores just in-frame clones and leaves some out. The profile shows 25,000 to 30,000 clones, approximately 90% of them singletons. This CDR3 region has 12 residues. Trimming took 2 bases from V and 6 from J, leaving 7 bases between them. Germline V lookup: CDR1 MDHEN, CDR2 SYDVKM. This receptor was identified in a female donor at least 60 years old with stage III squamous cell lung carcinoma. The gene calls are TRBV28 and TRBJ1-1; D gene ambiguous. The sequencing here drew on peripheral blood, taken before any cancer treatment. CDR3: CASSLRIPEAFF. DNA for the CDR3: TGTGCCAGCAGTTTAAGAATACCTGAAGCTTTCTTT.